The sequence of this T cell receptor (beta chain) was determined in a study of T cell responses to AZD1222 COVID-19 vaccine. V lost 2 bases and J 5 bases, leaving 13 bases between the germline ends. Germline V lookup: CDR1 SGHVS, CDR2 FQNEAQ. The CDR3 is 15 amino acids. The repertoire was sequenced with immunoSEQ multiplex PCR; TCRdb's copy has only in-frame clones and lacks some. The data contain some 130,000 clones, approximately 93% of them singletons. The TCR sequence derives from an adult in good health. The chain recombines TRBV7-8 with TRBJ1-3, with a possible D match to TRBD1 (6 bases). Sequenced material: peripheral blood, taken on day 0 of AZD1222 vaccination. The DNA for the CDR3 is TGTGCCAGCAGCTTATACGGACAGCTTAGAAACACCATATATTTT. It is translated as CASSLYGQLRNTIYF.